This paragraph covers one TCR beta chain sequence. Its antigen target is currently unknown. Base quality data are lacking; no much larger clone is found one base away. From cysteine to phenylalanine, the CDR3 is 14 amino acids long. Only the CDR3 portion is preserved as DNA: 42 bases, with reading frame beginning at the first base. The V end loses 2 bases and the J end loses 7 bases, and a stretch of 14 bases separates them. In the germline V gene (reference sequence), CDR1 corresponds to MNHEY and CDR2 to SMNVEV. The data are from a study of graft-versus-host responses after intestinal transplantation (dated by TCRdb to the early 2020s). Context from the whole study: The transplants that recipients received were multivisceral, liver-intestinal, or isolated intestinal. Anti-thymocyte globulin induction was given to all recipients, followed by maintenance tacrolimus and steroids for approximately 3 years. Graft-versus-host and host-versus-graft alloreactive T cell clones were tracked in the graft, circulation and bone marrow after intestinal transplantation using bulk TCR-beta CDR3 sequencing. Alloreactive clones were identified by sequencing pre-transplant mixed lymphocyte reaction products and comparing them with unstimulated pre-transplant donor and recipient T cells. Of the roughly 24 intestinal transplant recipients enrolled in the cohort, one of whom was a retransplant, a few patients without pretransplant specimens were excluded. A peak of at least 4% donor T cells among recipient peripheral blood mononuclear cells was the definition used for donor T cell macrochimerism. Rather than going through the commercial service, samples from a few later patients were sequenced in-house on an Illumina MiSeq and processed with MiXCR. Study-wide findings and limitations: GvH clones were found in recipient bone marrow, and some of the GvH clones appeared earlier in ileal mucosa or blood, which is consistent with an intestinal mucosal origin. The relatively low number and heterogeneity of intestinal transplant patients limited the conclusions. In patients with donor T cell macrochimerism, the allografts had high GvH to HvG T cell clonal ratios. Early after transplant, peak levels of circulating GvH clones were associated with declines in HvG clones.

The sample's time point label is to be understood as: cells obtained before transplantation from donor or recipient. CD3+CD4+ and CD3+CD8+ populations were FACS-sorted from unstimulated pre-transplant donor and recipient cells taken from spleen or lymph nodes. Receptor amplification or capture employed the immunoSEQ multiplex PCR assay. For most patients, genomic DNA was isolated using the Qiagen DNeasy Blood and Tissue Kit and was shipped frozen to Adaptive Biotechnologies for TCR sequencing. High-throughput TCR-beta CDR3 sequencing of genomic DNA from most patients was performed by Adaptive Biotechnologies. Turning to the authors' computational methods: TCR sequencing data for more than 15 patients were retrieved from Adaptive's ImmunoSEQ software; a few other patients were processed with MiXCR and VDJtools. CD4 versus CD8 sorting errors were corrected by removing sequences found in both subsets at a frequency ratio below 5:1. CDR3 nucleotide sequences shared between donor and recipient were removed because their origin could not be assigned. Alloreactive clones required at least 2-fold expansion over unstimulated cells and minimum CFSE-low frequency of 0.002% (template counts) or 0.001% (read counts). Clones were considered mappable if detected in sequenced pre-transplant spleen, lymph node, or MLR CFSE-low populations of the donor or recipient. Cumulative frequency of alloreactive clones was calculated as a percentage of all sequences weighted by copy number. TCRdb carries this immuneACCESS record with in-frame sequences only. Its versions omit some clonotypes, under half of them owing to an unresolved V gene in the studies checked, with the rest unexplained. From that table come the V and J calls and clone size; the DNA was used to work out D and trimming. Here the sample has 80,000 to 95,000 clones; approximately 94% occur a single time. The ten biggest clones cover roughly 2% of the sample.

The receptor comes from a human donor who received an intestinal transplant. Source: unstimulated CD8+ T cells sorted from spleen or lymph node cells, taken before intestinal transplant. This receptor chain uses TRBV27 and TRBJ1-2, with no D gene named confidently. The CDR3 region has the sequence CASSLKSPAGGYTF. The DNA sequence is given as TGTGCCAGCAGTTTAAAGTCGCCGGCGGGTGGCTACACCTTC.